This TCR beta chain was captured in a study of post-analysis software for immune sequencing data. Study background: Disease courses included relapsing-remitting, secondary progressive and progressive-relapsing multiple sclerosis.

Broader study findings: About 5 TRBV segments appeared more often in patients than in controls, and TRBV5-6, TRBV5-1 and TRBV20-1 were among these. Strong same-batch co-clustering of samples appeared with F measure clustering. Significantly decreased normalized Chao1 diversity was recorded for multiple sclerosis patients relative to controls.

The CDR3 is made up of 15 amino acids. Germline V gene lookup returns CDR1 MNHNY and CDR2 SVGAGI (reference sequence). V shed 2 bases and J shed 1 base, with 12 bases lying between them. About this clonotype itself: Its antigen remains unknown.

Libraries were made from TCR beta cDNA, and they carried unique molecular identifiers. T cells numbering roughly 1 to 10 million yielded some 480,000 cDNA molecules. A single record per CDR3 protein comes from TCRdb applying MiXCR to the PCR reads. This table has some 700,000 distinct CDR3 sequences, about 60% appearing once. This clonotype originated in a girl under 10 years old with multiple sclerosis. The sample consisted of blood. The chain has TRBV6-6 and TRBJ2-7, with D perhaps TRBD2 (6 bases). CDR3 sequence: CASSYGAGTSYEQYF. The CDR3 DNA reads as TGTGCCAGCAGTTACGGTGCAGGGACTTCCTACGAGCAGTACTTC.